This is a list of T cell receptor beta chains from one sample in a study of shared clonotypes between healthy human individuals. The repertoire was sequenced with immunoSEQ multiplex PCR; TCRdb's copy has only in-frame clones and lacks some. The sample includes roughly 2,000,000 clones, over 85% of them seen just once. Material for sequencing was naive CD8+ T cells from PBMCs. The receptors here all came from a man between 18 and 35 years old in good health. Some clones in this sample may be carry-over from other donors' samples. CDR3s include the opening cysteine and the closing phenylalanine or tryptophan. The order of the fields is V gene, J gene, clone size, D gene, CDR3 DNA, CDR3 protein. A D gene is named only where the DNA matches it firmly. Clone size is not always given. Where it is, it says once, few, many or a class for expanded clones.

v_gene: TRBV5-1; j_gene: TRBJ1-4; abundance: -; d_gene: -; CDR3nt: TGCGCCAGCAGCGTTTCGTCCGGGGGCACACCTCAAGAAGAAAAACTGTTTTTT; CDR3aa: CASSVSSGGTPQEEKLFF
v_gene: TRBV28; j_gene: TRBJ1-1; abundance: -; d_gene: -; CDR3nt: TGTGCCAGCAATAATTGGAACACTGAAGCTTTCTTT; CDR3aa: CASNNWNTEAFF
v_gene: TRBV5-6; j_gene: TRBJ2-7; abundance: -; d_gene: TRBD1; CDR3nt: TGTGCCAGCAGCTTGGCCGGACAGGGTAGATACGAGCAGTACTTC; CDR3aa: CASSLAGQGRYEQYF
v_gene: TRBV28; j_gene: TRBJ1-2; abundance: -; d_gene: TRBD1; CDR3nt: TGTGCCAGCAGTACCCGGGGACAGCTGGGGGGCTACACCTTC; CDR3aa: CASSTRGQLGGYTF
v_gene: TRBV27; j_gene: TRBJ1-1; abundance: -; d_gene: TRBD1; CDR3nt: TGTGCCAGCAGTTTTCCGGACAGGGGGCTAGAAGCTTTCTTT; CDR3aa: CASSFPDRGLEAFF
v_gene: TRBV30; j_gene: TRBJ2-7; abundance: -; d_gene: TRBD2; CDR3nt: TGTGCCTGGAGTGCACTAGCGGGAGGTTCCGAGCAGTACTTC; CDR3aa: CAWSALAGGSEQYF
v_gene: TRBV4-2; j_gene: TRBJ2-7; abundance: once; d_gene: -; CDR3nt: TGTGCCAGCAGTCTTAGTGTCCCCAACGAGCAGTACTTC; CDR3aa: CASSLSVPNEQYF
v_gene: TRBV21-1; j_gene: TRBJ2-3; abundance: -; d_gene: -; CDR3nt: TGTGCCAGCAGCAAAGAGAATAGCGGGGTTAGCACAGATACGCAGTATTTT; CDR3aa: CASSKENSGVSTDTQYF
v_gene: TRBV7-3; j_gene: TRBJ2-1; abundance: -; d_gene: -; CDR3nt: TGTGCCAGCAGCTTAAGTAGCGGACCCTCCTACAATGAGCAGTTCTTC; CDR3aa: CASSLSSGPSYNEQFF
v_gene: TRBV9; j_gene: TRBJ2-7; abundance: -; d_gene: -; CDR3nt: TGTGCCAGCAGCCCAACAGCAGTAGCGGTGTACGAGCAGTACTTC; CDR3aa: CASSPTAVAVYEQYF
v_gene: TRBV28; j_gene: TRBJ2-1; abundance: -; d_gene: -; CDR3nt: TGTGCCAGCAGTTTGGTGGCAGGGGATGGGGAGCAGTTCTTC; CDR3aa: CASSLVAGDGEQFF
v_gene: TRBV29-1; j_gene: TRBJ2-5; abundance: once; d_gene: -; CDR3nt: TGCAGCGTTGAGGAGCTGGACAGCGGGGCTCGGGAGACCCAGTACTTC; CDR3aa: CSVEELDSGARETQYF
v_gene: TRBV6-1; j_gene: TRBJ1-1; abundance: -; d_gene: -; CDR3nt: TGTGCCAGCATGAGTTTTGGGGTCGCTGAAGCTTTCTTT; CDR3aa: CASMSFGVAEAFF
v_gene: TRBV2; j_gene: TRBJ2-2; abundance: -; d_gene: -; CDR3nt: TGTGCCAGCAGTGAAGCGCGTTGGTCAGCCGGGGAGCTGTTTTTT; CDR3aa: CASSEARWSAGELFF